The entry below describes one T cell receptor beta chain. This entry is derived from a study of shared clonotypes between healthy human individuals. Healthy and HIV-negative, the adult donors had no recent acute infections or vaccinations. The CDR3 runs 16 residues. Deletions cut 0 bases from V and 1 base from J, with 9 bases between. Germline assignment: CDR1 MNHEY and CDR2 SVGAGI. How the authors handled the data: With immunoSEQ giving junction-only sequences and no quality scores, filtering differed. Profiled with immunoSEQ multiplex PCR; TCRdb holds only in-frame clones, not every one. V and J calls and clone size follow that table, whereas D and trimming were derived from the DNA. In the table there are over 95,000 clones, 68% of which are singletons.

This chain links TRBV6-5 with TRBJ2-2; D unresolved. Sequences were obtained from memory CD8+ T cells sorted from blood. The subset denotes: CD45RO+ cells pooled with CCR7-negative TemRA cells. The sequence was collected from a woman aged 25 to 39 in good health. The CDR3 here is CASSYSMSGNTGELFF. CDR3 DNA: TGTGCCAGCAGTTACTCGATGTCAGGGAACACCGGGGAGCTGTTTTTT.